The following is a T cell receptor (beta chain) sequence with its context. The CDR3 spans 16 residues. Germline V gene data show CDR1 as SGHVS and CDR2 as FQNEAQ. The V segment lost 1 base and the J segment 1 base; nucleotides outside the gene matches: 6. TCRdb keeps only in-frame clones here, not all; method: immunoSEQ multiplex PCR. The table lists about 220,000 clones, 84% of them singletons. This sample is drawn from a study of blood T cell repertoires in COVID-19. This chain connects TRBV7-8 to TRBJ2-5; 7 bases match TRBD2. This receptor was obtained from a man aged 50-59 years with active or convalescent COVID-19. The sample taken for sequencing was peripheral blood. CDR3 in amino acids: CASSLGGGRPQETQYF. In DNA form, the CDR3 reads TGTGCCAGCAGCTTAGGGGGCGGGAGACCCCAAGAGACCCAGTACTTC.